Following are 26 T cell receptor beta chains from one sample sequenced in a study of cytomegalovirus exposure and HLA in healthy donors. 60 Vbeta and 13 Jbeta primers were used in PCR. The method was immunoSEQ multiplex PCR; TCRdb's version includes in-frame clones alone and lacks a portion of them. The data contain about 160,000 clones, roughly 80% of them singletons. Sequences were obtained from PBMCs. All receptors come from a man aged 18-30 years in good health and CMV-seropositive.

CDR3 sequence: CASSRTDQETQYF. The CDR3 coding sequence is TGTGCCAGCAGCCGGACAGATCAAGAGACCCAGTACTTC. The chain combines TRBV6-1 with TRBJ2-5; a weak D match, TRBD1 (6 bases). Trimming took off 6 bases at V and 2 bases at J, with 10 bases between the two ends. There are 13 residues in the CDR3. Germline V gene sequence: CDR1 MNHNS, CDR2 SASEGT.

The rearrangement links TRBV29-1 to TRBJ2-1; the D gene is possibly TRBD2 (6 bases). CDR3 size: 12 residues. In germline, CDR1 is SQVTM, CDR2 ANQGSEA. Trimming pared 3 bases from V and 8 bases from J, leaving 11 bases between. The CDR3 reads CSVEREGDEQFF. The CDR3 bases are TGCAGCGTTGAGCGGGAAGGAGATGAGCAGTTCTTC.

V usage is TRBV9 and J usage is TRBJ2-5; TRBD2 matches 11 bases. Germline V CDR1 and CDR2: SGDLS, YYNGEE. The V gene end was trimmed by 1 base and the J gene end by 5 bases; junction bases not matched to a gene: 10. This CDR3 region has 17 residues. CDR3 sequence reads: CASSVFSSGRAWETQYF. Written as DNA, the CDR3 is TGTGCCAGCAGCGTATTCAGTAGCGGGAGGGCTTGGGAGACCCAGTACTTC.

The chain is built from TRBV6-5 and TRBJ1-2; TRBD1 might be the D (5 bases). This CDR3 comprises 12 residues. Germline lookup yields CDR1 MNHEY and CDR2 SVGAGI. The germline V and J ends were trimmed by 7 bases and 6 bases, with 12 bases remaining between them. CDR3 region: CASTRGVDGYTF. The CDR3 nucleotides are TGTGCCAGCACCCGGGGGGTGGATGGCTACACCTTC.

The chain joins TRBV19 to TRBJ1-5; D is uncertain. The CDR3 covers 15 residues. V lost 2 bases and J 3 bases, leaving 11 bases between the germline ends. The germline V gene encodes CDR1 LNHDA and CDR2 SQIVND (reference sequence). CDR3 nucleotides: TGTGCCAGTAGTATAAGTGGCGGCCTCAATCAGCCCCAGCATTTT. Its translation: CASSISGGLNQPQHF.

This clone was seen once. The gene calls are TRBV6-5 and TRBJ1-1, with a tentative D call TRBD1 (5 bases). V dropped 6 bases and J dropped 4 bases, with 18 bases sitting between them. The CDR3 runs 15 residues. CDR1 and CDR2 (germline): MNHEY, SVGAGI. The CDR3, as DNA: TGTGCCAGCAGAGGAAGACTCAGGGTAGGCACTGAAGCTTTCTTT. Translating gives CASRGRLRVGTEAFF.

The chain couples TRBV19 to TRBJ1-2; D unclear. Trimming shortened V by 4 bases and J by 1 base, and 10 bases separated the two germline ends. The CDR3 spans 14 residues. The germline gives CDR1 LNHDA, CDR2 SQIVND (reference sequence). This chain's CDR3 is CASSSGPLNYGYTF. CDR3 sequence (DNA): TGTGCCAGTAGTAGCGGGCCGCTTAACTATGGCTACACCTTC.

This clone has a handful of counts. The rearrangement links TRBV4-1 to TRBJ2-7; 7 nucleotides align to TRBD1. CDR1 is MGHRA and CDR2 is YSYEKL in the germline V gene. J was trimmed by 3 bases and V by 2 bases; bases with no gene match: 4. The CDR3 spans 14 residues. This CDR3 is CASSQRQGSYEQYF. The CDR3 DNA is TGCGCCAGCAGCCAAAGACAGGGTAGCTACGAGCAGTACTTC.

The chain employs TRBV9 and TRBJ2-2; 9 bases line up with TRBD1. The V gene's germline CDR1 is SGDLS and CDR2 YYNGEE. The ends lost 4 bases at V and 4 bases at J; junction bases unmatched: 8. The CDR3 sequence is 16 residues long. The CDR3 nucleotides are TGTGCCAGCAGCCCGTCGGGACAGGGACTCACCGGGGAGCTGTTTTTT. It is translated as CASSPSGQGLTGELFF. The complete variable domain, with remaining parts taken from reference TRBV9 and TRBJ2-2, reads DSGVTQTPKHLITATGQRVTLRCSPRSGDLSVYWYQQSLDQGLQFLIQYYNGEERAKGNILERFSAQQFPDLHSELNLSSLELGDSALYFCASSPSGQGLTGELFFGEGSRLTVL.

The chain employs TRBV11-2 and TRBJ1-3; D possibly corresponds to TRBD1 (5 bases). V lost 2 bases to trimming and J lost 0 bases, with 8 bases between them. This CDR3 is built from 15 residues. Germline V lookup: CDR1 SGHAT, CDR2 FQNNGV. The CDR3 DNA is TGTGCCAGCAGCTTATTCCAGGGCTCTGGAAACACCATATATTTT. This gives the protein CASSLFQGSGNTIYF.

J is TRBJ2-5 and V is TRBV27; perhaps TRBD1 as D (6 bases). Germline V lookup: CDR1 MNHEY, CDR2 SMNVEV (reference sequence). The CDR3 has 13 residues. With 5 bases removed from V and 5 bases from J, the gap between germline ends came to 12 bases. CDR3: CASSRGTWETQYF. The DNA of the CDR3 is TGTGCCAGCAGTAGGGGGACATGGGAGACCCAGTACTTC.

V usage is TRBV15 and J usage is TRBJ2-5; weak D call: TRBD2 (6 bases). The CDR3 is 14 residues long. V lost 0 bases and J lost 4, with 9 bases in between. Germline-derived CDR1 and CDR2 are LNHNV and YYDKDF (reference sequence). As DNA, the CDR3 is TGTGCCACCAGCAGAGATATGGGGGGAGAGACCCAGTACTTC. Amino acid sequence: CATSRDMGGETQYF.

The J gene is TRBJ2-2, the V gene TRBV10-1, with no clear D. From germline, CDR1 is WNHNN and CDR2 SYGVQD (reference sequence). Trimming removed 2 bases from V and 0 bases from J, with 10 bases in between. The CDR3 has 16 amino acids. This CDR3 reads CASSETQPANTGELFF. The CDR3 nucleotides read TGCGCCAGCAGTGAGACACAGCCCGCGAACACCGGGGAGCTGTTTTTT.

The rearrangement links TRBV7-9 to TRBJ1-5, with 10 bases that match TRBD1. Germline CDR1 SEHNR, CDR2 FQNEAQ (reference sequence). The CDR3 extends over 14 amino acids. V gave up 4 bases and J gave up 6 bases; unmatched junction bases: 3. The CDR3 DNA sequence: TGTGCCAGCAGCTCGTGGGACAGGGGTCAGCCCCAGCATTTT. This translates into CASSSWDRGQPQHF.

V usage is TRBV2 and J usage is TRBJ2-1, with TRBD1 matching over 9 bases. V lost 6 bases, J lost 2 bases, and 5 bases stayed unmatched. Per germline, CDR1 SNHLY and CDR2 FYNNEI. The CDR3 runs to 15 residues. The CDR3, as DNA: TGTGCCAGCAGCCTGGGACAGGGCCCCTACAATGAGCAGTTCTTC. This gives the protein CASSLGQGPYNEQFF. The entire variable domain, with the rest obtained from reference TRBV2 and TRBJ2-1, is as follows: EPEVTQTPSHQVTQMGQEVILRCVPISNHLYFYWYRQILGQKVEFLVSFYNNEISEKSEIFDDQFSVERPDGSNFTLKIRSTKLEDSAMYFCASSLGQGPYNEQFFGPGTRLTVL.

The chain is built from TRBV18 and TRBJ1-5, with D hard to call. The CDR3 is made up of 14 amino acids. Trimming removed 2 bases at V and 6 bases at J, with 11 bases between. The germline V gene has CDR1 KGHSH and CDR2 LQKENI. The CDR3 here is CASSPSGIGQPQHF. Written as DNA, the CDR3 is TGTGCCAGCTCACCATCCGGGATTGGTCAGCCCCAGCATTTT.

This chain joins TRBV7-3 and TRBJ2-5, with D possibly being TRBD2 (7 bases). In germline, CDR1 is SGHTA, CDR2 FQGTGA. CDR3 length equals 15 residues. Trimming removed 6 bases from V and 0 bases from J, with 14 bases in between. DNA of the CDR3: TGTGCCAGCAGTCGAGGGGGGGGAGACCAAGAGACCCAGTACTTC. Amino acids: CASSRGGGDQETQYF.

The V gene is TRBV15, the J gene TRBJ2-7; 11 bases fit TRBD2. Trimming at V came to 0 bases and at J to 6 bases, leaving 10 bases not matched to a gene. The germline V gene encodes CDR1 LNHNV and CDR2 YYDKDF (reference sequence). This CDR3 region has 17 residues. The CDR3 coding sequence is TGTGCCACCAGCAGAGATCTCTCACTAGCGGGGGCTTCCGAGCAGTACTTC. Translated: CATSRDLSLAGASEQYF.

V is TRBV7-2 and J is TRBJ1-1; D is possibly TRBD1 (5 bases). CDR1 SGHTA and CDR2 FQGNSA come from the germline V gene. The CDR3 contains 15 residues. V was trimmed by 0 bases and J by 0 bases, leaving 8 bases between them. Here the CDR3 reads CASSLAGALNTEAFF. The CDR3 DNA reads TGTGCCAGCAGCTTAGCTGGGGCCCTGAACACTGAAGCTTTCTTT.

This clone turned up a few times. The rearrangement uses TRBV15 and TRBJ2-6; 7 nucleotides match TRBD1. The V gene end was trimmed by 7 bases and the J gene end by 2 bases; junction bases not matched to a gene: 8. From germline, CDR1 is LNHNV and CDR2 YYDKDF (reference sequence). The length of the CDR3 is 16 residues. CDR3 amino acids: CATTNYRGTGANVLTF. The CDR3 DNA reads TGTGCCACCACCAATTACAGGGGAACTGGGGCCAACGTCCTGACTTTC.

This clone was seen more than once but under ten times. The chain combines TRBV15 with TRBJ2-5; maybe TRBD1 (5 bases). The CDR3 length is 13 residues. CDR1 is LNHNV and CDR2 is YYDKDF in the germline V gene (reference sequence). Trimming took 2 bases from V and 7 from J, leaving 11 bases between them. In DNA form, the CDR3 reads TGTGCCACCAGCAGAAAGACAGTTCCGACCCAGTACTTC. Protein sequence: CATSRKTVPTQYF.

The J gene is TRBJ1-2, the V gene TRBV4-2; D is unclear. Trimming took off 1 base at V and 3 bases at J, with 12 bases between the two ends. This CDR3 has 15 amino acids. Germline CDR1 and CDR2: LGHNA and YNFKEQ. The CDR3 sequence: CASSQVHRPDYGYTF. The CDR3 DNA follows: TGTGCCAGCAGCCAAGTACACAGACCCGACTATGGCTACACCTTC.

This clone was observed once. The rearrangement joins TRBV9 to TRBJ1-3; a weak D match, TRBD1 (5 bases). Between the trimmed V and J ends, which lost 3 bases and 9 bases, there was a span of 22 bases. The germline gives CDR1 SGDLS, CDR2 YYNGEE. CDR3 length: 16 residues. In nucleotides, the CDR3 is TGTGCCAGCAGCGGGGGTCCTCGGATGGGGGGAGGCACCATATATTTT. Translated: CASSGGPRMGGGTIYF.

The chain links TRBV6-4 to TRBJ2-1; TRBD2 matches at 8 bases. The CDR3 length is 15 residues. V was pared by 5 bases and J by 0 bases, with 3 bases of the junction left unmatched. In germline, CDR1 is MRHNA, CDR2 SNTAGT. For the CDR3, the DNA is TGTGCCAGCAGTAGCAGCGGGGGCTCCTACAATGAGCAGTTCTTC. Encoded protein: CASSSSGGSYNEQFF.

The chain couples TRBV7-9 to TRBJ1-3; D not certain. This CDR3 has 14 residues. The germline V gene encodes CDR1 SEHNR and CDR2 FQNEAQ (reference sequence). V shed 0 bases and J shed 4 bases, with 7 bases lying between them. The CDR3 DNA sequence: TGTGCCAGCAGCTTAGCGCCGACAGGAAACACCATATATTTT. Its protein product is CASSLAPTGNTIYF.

This clone was observed a few times. V usage is TRBV5-4 and J usage is TRBJ2-1; D not certain. V lost 2 bases, J lost 4 bases, and 10 bases lay in between. This CDR3 spans 14 amino acids. Germline CDR1 reads SGHNT; CDR2 reads YYREEE (reference sequence). The CDR3 DNA is TGTGCCAGCAGCTTAGATCAGAGGTACAATGAGCAGTTCTTC. Amino acids: CASSLDQRYNEQFF. The variable domain in full, with the rest retrieved from reference TRBV5-4 and TRBJ2-1, is ETGVTQSPTHLIKTRGQQVTLRCSSQSGHNTVSWYQQALGQGPQFIFQYYREEENGRGNFPPRFSGLQFPNYSSELNVNALELDDSALYLCASSLDQRYNEQFFGPGTRLTVL.